The source of this TCR beta chain is a study of human T cells and chemical hapten exposure (dated by TCRdb to the early 2020s). Regarding the study in general: For sensitization, 2% DPC in acetone was applied to a roughly 2 cm by roughly 2 cm area of upper inner arm skin. Throughout the approximately 22-week study period, patients were also given weekly therapeutic DPC doses on the scalp. Patch testing was done on the upper back using Finn chambers containing 0.01% DPC, and results were scored after 6 days according to International Contact Dermatitis Research Group standards. Most of the patients in the cohort were female, and the cohort covered alopecia areata with under or over 50% scalp involvement, alopecia totalis and alopecia universalis. Libraries were pooled for sequencing, and variation in per-sample TCR yields was attributed mainly to small differences in library volumes within the pool. This study followed changes in the peripheral blood TCR repertoire in vivo during primary and secondary sensitization of alopecia patients to the hapten diphenylcyclopropenone (DPC). Blood samples were taken from patients before sensitization (week 0) and at 2, 6 and about 24 weeks after DPC sensitization. For TCR sequencing, blood came from 25 to 35 alopecia patients at anywhere from one to four time points (pre-sensitization, 2, 6 and 24 weeks). Overall study results and their limits: Because every patient had alopecia, a presumed autoimmune disease, the patients' immune response might differ from that of healthy individuals. After repeated subsampling, the strength of the expansion versus patch-test correlation and the threshold at which it became significant changed. Compared with pre-sensitization or healthy control sets, expanded TCRs formed significantly more large CDR3 similarity clusters, which is consistent with antigen-driven responses. Patch test score correlated positively with the number of PT1 expanded TCRs, reaching significance at thresholds 8, 16 and 32 but not at 4. No change with DPC sensitization was found in the number of TCRs above 1 in 1000 frequency, and no evidence of global repertoire structure alterations was found.

The table lists this clonotype with a few counts. The antigen it recognizes is unknown. The input lacks base qualities; no much larger clone sits a single base away. The time point label here, explained by the study, means: pre-sensitization, week 0. The treatment or condition label, as the study defines it: therapeutic diphenylcyclopropenone sensitization with weekly scalp DPC. At each patch-test visit, blood was drawn before the patch test was applied. Patients were eligible if aged 18 to 70, diagnosed with alopecia and judged suitable for DPC therapy, and pregnant patients were excluded. Total RNA was extracted from unfractionated whole blood that had been collected in Tempus Blood RNA tubes. Libraries were made using RACE. The instrument was a NextSeq 500. During library preparation, unique molecular identifiers were attached to individual cDNA molecules so that TCRs could be counted quantitatively and reproducibly. For every blood RNA sample, sequencing covered both the TCR alpha and TCR beta chains. Per the authors' processing: The median number of TCRs per sample was 90,000 to 100,000, ranging from roughly 23,224 to 690,600. V, J and CDR3 annotation of the TCR reads was performed with the Decombinator software suite. For PS versus PT1 abundance plots, all samples were subsampled to the same number of TCRs (28,000). TCRs were defined as expanded if absent before sensitization and observed at least eight times at the 2-week time point. The public reads were reanalyzed by TCRdb: fastp trimming at Q25, MiXCR alignment, in-frame beta chains only. Each CDR3 protein gets just one entry, which takes the most common genes and DNA from the rows behind it. It is TCRdb's table, rather than the study itself, that gives the V and J calls and clone size. This sample comprises about 260,000 distinct CDR3 sequences, about 8.6% of them detected only once. The ten largest clones capture 2% to 2.5% of the sample.

Spanning cysteine to phenylalanine, the CDR3 consists of 16 amino acids. Only CDR3 DNA remains: 48 bases, in frame from the first base. The germline V gene yields SGHTA for CDR1 and FQGNSA for CDR2. V is clipped by 1 base and J by 0 bases, and the sequence between their germline boundaries is 12 bases long. Specimen: whole blood, collected in connection with sensitization to the hapten diphenylcyclopropenone (DPC). Recombination connected TRBV7-2 to TRBJ1-1, with no D gene named confidently. The receptor's source is a woman aged 40 to 50 with alopecia areata. Some clones in this sample may be carry-over from other donors' samples. CDR3 region: CASSLGAWRLNTEAFF. The DNA sequence reads TGTGCCAGCAGCTTAGGAGCTTGGCGGCTGAACACTGAAGCTTTCTTT. Full variable domain (CDR3 extended with the reference TRBV7-2 and TRBJ1-1 proteins): GAGVSQSPSNKVTEKGKDVELRCDPISGHTALYWYRQSLGQGLEFLIYFQGNSAPDKSGLPSDRFSAERTGGSVSTLTIQRTQQEDSAVYLCASSLGAWRLNTEAFFGQGTRLTVV.